This T cell receptor beta chain was observed in a study of T cell responses to AZD1222 COVID-19 vaccine. Clones were sequenced by immunoSEQ multiplex PCR, and TCRdb holds only the in-frame ones, with some missing. The sample comprises about 130,000 clones, around 90% of which are singletons, and approximately 2.1% rests with the top ten. The CDR3 sequence is 15 residues long. CDR1 MNHEY and CDR2 SVGAGI come from the germline V gene. The ends were cut back, 7 bases at V and 4 bases at J, with 17 bases in the middle. The J gene is TRBJ1-3, the V gene TRBV6-5; D is perhaps TRBD1 (5 bases). The clonotype was recovered from an adult in good health. The sequencing used peripheral blood, collected on day 0 of AZD1222 vaccination. As DNA, the CDR3 is TGTGCCAGCAACGACAGAGGGGTGGAAGGAAACACCATATATTTT. Translated, it gives CASNDRGVEGNTIYF.